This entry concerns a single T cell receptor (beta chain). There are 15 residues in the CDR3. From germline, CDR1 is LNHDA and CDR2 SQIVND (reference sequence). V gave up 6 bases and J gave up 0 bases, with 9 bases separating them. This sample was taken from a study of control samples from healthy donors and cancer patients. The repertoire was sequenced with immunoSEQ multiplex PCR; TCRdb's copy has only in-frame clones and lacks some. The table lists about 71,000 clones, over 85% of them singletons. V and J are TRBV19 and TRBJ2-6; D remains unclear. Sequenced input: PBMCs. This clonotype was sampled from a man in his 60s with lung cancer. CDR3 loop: CASRPRSSGANVLTF. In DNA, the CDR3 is TGTGCCAGTAGGCCTAGGTCCTCTGGGGCCAACGTCCTGACTTTC.